The rows below give T cell receptor beta chains drawn from one sample of a study of control samples from healthy donors and cancer patients. Sequenced by immunoSEQ multiplex PCR; TCRdb stores in-frame clones only, minus some. The table has 150,000 to 160,000 clones, approximately 93% seen once. The sequenced sample consisted of blood. The receptors were gathered from a man aged 40-50 years in good health. Each CDR3 is given with its conserved first and last residue. Each record gives: J gene, D gene, V gene, CDR3 DNA, CDR3 protein. A D gene is named only where the DNA matches it firmly.

>TRBJ1-6|TRBD1|TRBV2
TGTGCCAGCAGTGAAGCGGGAGGGGACAGAAATTCACCCCTCCACTTT
CASSEAGGDRNSPLHF
>TRBJ1-2|TRBD1|TRBV24-1
TGTGCCACCAGTGAGAAAGGACAGGGGAATATGCTTCATGGCTACACCTTC
CATSEKGQGNMLHGYTF
>TRBJ1-3|.|TRBV7-2
TGTGCCAGCAGCTTAGCTGGCAGGGGCGCTGGAAACACCATATATTTT
CASSLAGRGAGNTIYF
>TRBJ1-2|.|TRBV6-5
TGTGCCAGCACCACCCCCCCGGGGGGGGGCTACACCTTC
CASTTPPGGGYTF
>TRBJ1-2|.|TRBV13
TGTGCCAGCAGCTTCGTTTCTAGGGGTGGCTACACCTTC
CASSFVSRGGYTF
>TRBJ1-3|.|TRBV3-1/TRBV3-2
TGTGCCAGCAGCCACGGACGGGGGAAAAGAATTCGCTCTGGAAACACCATATATTTT
CASSHGRGKRIRSGNTIYF
>TRBJ1-4|TRBD1|TRBV18
TGTGCCAGCTCACCGGTCGACAGGGCCGCTAATGAAAAACTGTTTTTT
CASSPVDRAANEKLFF
>TRBJ2-2|TRBD1|TRBV10-1
TGCGCCAGCAGTGAGGAGGGACAGCTAGACACCGGGGAGCTGTTTTTT
CASSEEGQLDTGELFF
>TRBJ2-2|.|TRBV15
TGTGCCACCAGCAGCCTCGAGACGAACACCGGGGAGCTGTTTTTT
CATSSLETNTGELFF
>TRBJ2-5|.|TRBV11-2
TGTGCCAGCAGCCGGACACGGGAGACCCAGTACTTC
CASSRTRETQYF